This T cell receptor (beta chain) was retrieved from a study of shared clonotypes between healthy human individuals. Study-level background: In total, the donors were a couple of women and a few men aged 18 to 49.

Study observations and caveats: Larger estimated richness was generally seen in naive subsets than in memory subsets. Investigators collected only blood, and repertoires in tissues likely differ.

This clone showed up just once. The antigen is not known. Other DNA sequences within the sample encode an identical CDR3. Germline CDR1 is LNHDA and CDR2 is SQIVND (reference sequence). Trimming cost V 1 base and J 3 bases, with 10 bases left between them. The CDR3 covers 14 residues. Within Nashville, Tennessee resided all donors, each a Caucasian adult. The assay was immunoSEQ multiplex PCR, and TCRdb's table has in-frame clones only and misses some. The sample holds millions of clones, around nine tenths seen once. The specimen sequenced was naive CD4+ T cells sorted from blood. The subset here: CD45RA+ positively selected. This clonotype was obtained from a man younger than 30 in good health. V gene TRBV19 combines with J gene TRBJ2-7; a weak D match, TRBD2 (6 bases). CDR3 sequence (DNA): TGTGCCAGTAGTATAGGGGATAGCGGCTACGAGCAGTACTTC. Its protein is CASSIGDSGYEQYF.